This T cell receptor (beta chain) emerged from a study of beta chain features in type 1 diabetes. Every isolated RNA sample was fully reverse transcribed, so sequencing captured expressed TCRB transcripts. The data were produced by immunoSEQ multiplex PCR, yet TCRdb's version contains in-frame clones alone and is incomplete. The sample has a few hundred thousand clones; roughly 30% are singletons. Concerning this clone: This likely came from a read error, as a far larger clone is one base away.

CDR3 length equals 16 residues. After removal of 0 bases from V and 1 base from J, the junction contained 2 bases not matched to a gene. Germline loops: CDR1 SGHRS, CDR2 YFSETQ. The rearrangement links TRBV5-1 to TRBJ2-2; 8 nucleotides line up with TRBD2. The source is a man aged 30 to 39 in good health. The sequenced sample consisted of central memory CD4+ T cells from blood. The CDR3 DNA reads TGCGCCAGCAGCTTGGAGAGCGGGGGGAACACCGGGGAGCTGTTTTTT. Amino acid sequence: CASSLESGGNTGELFF.